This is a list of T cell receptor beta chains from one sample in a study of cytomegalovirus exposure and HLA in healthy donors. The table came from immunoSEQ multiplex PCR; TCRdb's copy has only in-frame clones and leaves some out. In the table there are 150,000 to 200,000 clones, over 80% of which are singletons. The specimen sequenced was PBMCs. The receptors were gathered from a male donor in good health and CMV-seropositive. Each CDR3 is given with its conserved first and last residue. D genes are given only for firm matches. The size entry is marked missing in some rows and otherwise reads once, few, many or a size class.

CDR3aa: CASSHRDRVQNIQYF; CDR3nt: TGTGCCAGCAGCCACCGGGACAGGGTCCAAAACATTCAGTACTTC; d_gene: -; abundance: -; j_gene: TRBJ2-4; v_gene: TRBV21-1
CDR3aa: CASSIQGAWEQYF; CDR3nt: TGTGCCAGTAGTATCCAGGGGGCGTGGGAGCAGTACTTC; d_gene: TRBD1; abundance: -; j_gene: TRBJ2-7; v_gene: TRBV19
CDR3aa: CASSYDRPYEQYF; CDR3nt: TGTGCCAGCAGCTATGACAGGCCCTACGAGCAGTACTTC; d_gene: -; abundance: -; j_gene: TRBJ2-7; v_gene: TRBV11-2
CDR3aa: CSSSYRPGQGALNTEAFF; CDR3nt: TGTTCCAGCAGCTATAGACCGGGACAGGGGGCTTTGAACACTGAAGCTTTCTTT; d_gene: TRBD1; abundance: -; j_gene: TRBJ1-1; v_gene: TRBV7-9
CDR3aa: CASSSPGLETQYF; CDR3nt: TGTGCCAGCAGCTCCCCGGGATTGGAGACCCAGTACTTC; d_gene: -; abundance: -; j_gene: TRBJ2-5; v_gene: TRBV7-9
CDR3aa: CATSHRDFGNTIYF; CDR3nt: TGTGCCACCAGCCACAGGGATTTCGGAAACACCATATATTTT; d_gene: -; abundance: -; j_gene: TRBJ1-3; v_gene: TRBV15
CDR3aa: CASSLGGASQNIQYF; CDR3nt: TGTGCCAGCAGTTTAGGGGGGGCCTCCCAAAACATTCAGTACTTC; d_gene: -; abundance: -; j_gene: TRBJ2-4; v_gene: TRBV28
CDR3aa: CASSSWAGVPDTQYF; CDR3nt: TGTGCCAGCAGTTCGTGGGCGGGAGTCCCAGATACGCAGTATTTT; d_gene: TRBD2; abundance: -; j_gene: TRBJ2-3; v_gene: TRBV28
CDR3aa: CASSFRLSGANVLTF; CDR3nt: TGTGCCAGCAGCTTCCGTCTCTCTGGGGCCAACGTCCTGACTTTC; d_gene: -; abundance: -; j_gene: TRBJ2-6; v_gene: TRBV14
CDR3aa: CASSLGGVSSYEQYF; CDR3nt: TGTGCCAGCAGTTTAGGGGGCGTGAGTAGCTACGAGCAGTACTTC; d_gene: -; abundance: -; j_gene: TRBJ2-7; v_gene: TRBV27
CDR3aa: CASSPQSFGYTF; CDR3nt: TGTGCCAGCAGCCCCCAGTCGTTCGGCTACACCTTC; d_gene: -; abundance: -; j_gene: TRBJ1-2; v_gene: TRBV28
CDR3aa: CASSPGQGAHRSYEQYF; CDR3nt: TGTGCCAGCAGCCCAGGACAGGGGGCCCACCGCTCCTACGAGCAGTACTTC; d_gene: TRBD1; abundance: -; j_gene: TRBJ2-7; v_gene: TRBV7-9
CDR3aa: CSVKPPGGSGNTIYF; CDR3nt: TGCAGCGTTAAACCTCCCGGTGGCTCTGGAAACACCATATATTTT; d_gene: -; abundance: -; j_gene: TRBJ1-3; v_gene: TRBV29-1
CDR3aa: CASSGQGTGETQYF; CDR3nt: TGTGCCAGCAGCGGACAGGGTACTGGAGAGACCCAGTACTTC; d_gene: TRBD1; abundance: -; j_gene: TRBJ2-5; v_gene: TRBV7-9
CDR3aa: CASSAYRDRAYEQYF; CDR3nt: TGTGCCAGCAGCGCTTACCGGGACAGAGCCTACGAGCAGTACTTC; d_gene: TRBD1; abundance: -; j_gene: TRBJ2-7; v_gene: TRBV9
CDR3aa: CASSLRWRGLYNEQFF; CDR3nt: TGTGCCAGCAGTTTACGTTGGCGGGGCTTATACAATGAGCAGTTCTTC; d_gene: -; abundance: -; j_gene: TRBJ2-1; v_gene: TRBV28
CDR3aa: CASSLTSGSYEQFF; CDR3nt: TGCGCCAGCAGCTTAACTAGCGGGAGCTATGAGCAGTTCTTC; d_gene: TRBD2; abundance: -; j_gene: TRBJ2-1; v_gene: TRBV5-1
CDR3aa: CASKQGLGVAETQYF; CDR3nt: TGTGCCAGCAAACAGGGTCTGGGTGTAGCAGAGACCCAGTACTTC; d_gene: -; abundance: -; j_gene: TRBJ2-5; v_gene: TRBV6-5
CDR3aa: CASSLTGDRDTQYF; CDR3nt: TGCGCCAGCAGCTTGACAGGAGACAGAGATACGCAGTATTTT; d_gene: -; abundance: -; j_gene: TRBJ2-3; v_gene: TRBV5-1
CDR3aa: CASMGAGTSYEQYF; CDR3nt: TGTGCCAGCATGGGTGCGGGAACCTCCTACGAGCAGTACTTC; d_gene: -; abundance: -; j_gene: TRBJ2-7; v_gene: TRBV2
CDR3aa: CASGSAVLNSPLHF; CDR3nt: TGCGCCAGCGGGTCAGCGGTTCTTAATTCACCCCTCCACTTT; d_gene: -; abundance: -; j_gene: TRBJ1-6; v_gene: TRBV23-1
CDR3aa: CASRRTGMNTEAFF; CDR3nt: TGTGCCAGCAGACGGACAGGGATGAACACTGAAGCTTTCTTT; d_gene: TRBD1; abundance: -; j_gene: TRBJ1-1; v_gene: TRBV7-9
CDR3aa: CASSDCEAGELFF; CDR3nt: TGCGCCAGCAGCGACTGCGAGGCCGGGGAGCTGTTTTTT; d_gene: -; abundance: -; j_gene: TRBJ2-2; v_gene: TRBV4-1
CDR3aa: CASSTSRGQNTEAFF; CDR3nt: TGTGCCAGCAGTACTAGTAGGGGACAAAACACTGAAGCTTTCTTT; d_gene: -; abundance: -; j_gene: TRBJ1-1; v_gene: TRBV6-5
CDR3aa: CSVPLGFYEQYF; CDR3nt: TGCAGCGTCCCCTTGGGCTTCTACGAGCAGTACTTC; d_gene: -; abundance: -; j_gene: TRBJ2-7; v_gene: TRBV29-1
CDR3aa: CASSLHGSSYEQYF; CDR3nt: TGCGCCAGCAGCTTGCACGGTAGCTCCTACGAGCAGTACTTC; d_gene: -; abundance: once; j_gene: TRBJ2-7; v_gene: TRBV5-1
CDR3aa: CASSLSGPLAGVTLGEQFF; CDR3nt: TGTGCCAGCAGTTTATCAGGCCCATTAGCGGGAGTGACCCTCGGTGAGCAGTTCTTC; d_gene: TRBD2; abundance: -; j_gene: TRBJ2-1; v_gene: TRBV27
CDR3aa: CASSLSLGNSPLHF; CDR3nt: TGCGCCAGCAGCTTGTCTCTAGGAAATTCACCCCTCCACTTT; d_gene: -; abundance: -; j_gene: TRBJ1-6; v_gene: TRBV5-1
CDR3aa: CASSLELAGRSYEQYF; CDR3nt: TGTGCCAGCAGCTTAGAATTAGCGGGAAGGTCCTACGAGCAGTACTTC; d_gene: TRBD2; abundance: -; j_gene: TRBJ2-7; v_gene: TRBV7-2
CDR3aa: CASSFGTRNSPLHF; CDR3nt: TGTGCCAGCAGCTTCGGGACACGGAATTCACCCCTCCACTTT; d_gene: -; abundance: -; j_gene: TRBJ1-6; v_gene: TRBV7-3
CDR3aa: CSVVEGAGRTSPRYEQYF; CDR3nt: TGCAGCGTTGTCGAGGGGGCAGGCCGGACCTCTCCCCGCTACGAGCAGTACTTC; d_gene: TRBD1; abundance: -; j_gene: TRBJ2-7; v_gene: TRBV29-1
CDR3aa: CASRPRLGGRDTGELFF; CDR3nt: TGTGCCAGCCGCCCTCGCCTGGGAGGTCGAGACACCGGGGAGCTGTTTTTT; d_gene: -; abundance: -; j_gene: TRBJ2-2; v_gene: TRBV11-1
CDR3aa: CASRHRRPGQGEEKLFF; CDR3nt: TGTGCCAGCAGGCATCGCAGACCGGGACAGGGGGAAGAAAAACTGTTTTTT; d_gene: -; abundance: -; j_gene: TRBJ1-4; v_gene: TRBV21-1
CDR3aa: CASKDWIAGEQYF; CDR3nt: TGTGCCAGTAAGGACTGGATCGCGGGCGAGCAGTACTTC; d_gene: -; abundance: -; j_gene: TRBJ2-7; v_gene: TRBV27
CDR3aa: CASSLDNGNEQYF; CDR3nt: TGTGCCAGCAGCTTAGATAACGGGAACGAGCAGTACTTC; d_gene: -; abundance: -; j_gene: TRBJ2-7; v_gene: TRBV7-9
CDR3aa: CASSPDGLAEQFF; CDR3nt: TGTGCCAGCAGCCCCGACGGGTTGGCTGAGCAGTTCTTC; d_gene: -; abundance: -; j_gene: TRBJ2-1; v_gene: TRBV7-9
CDR3aa: CASSRLDRVNEKLFF; CDR3nt: TGTGCCAGCAGTCGCCTTGACAGGGTGAATGAAAAACTGTTTTTT; d_gene: TRBD1; abundance: -; j_gene: TRBJ1-4; v_gene: TRBV28
CDR3aa: CTSSRKLAGGQFF; CDR3nt: TGCACCAGCAGCCGAAAACTAGCGGGAGGTCAGTTCTTC; d_gene: -; abundance: -; j_gene: TRBJ2-1; v_gene: TRBV1
CDR3aa: CASSPTNSGNTIYF; CDR3nt: TGTGCCAGCAGCCCTACCAACTCTGGAAACACCATATATTTT; d_gene: -; abundance: once; j_gene: TRBJ1-3; v_gene: TRBV14
CDR3aa: CASRGLAAGEQFF; CDR3nt: TGTGCCAGCAGGGGACTAGCGGCCGGGGAGCAGTTCTTC; d_gene: TRBD2; abundance: -; j_gene: TRBJ2-1; v_gene: TRBV6-1
CDR3aa: CASSSSRTSGRASYNEQFF; CDR3nt: TGTGCCAGCAGTTCGTCCCGGACTAGCGGGAGGGCCTCCTACAATGAGCAGTTCTTC; d_gene: TRBD2; abundance: few; j_gene: TRBJ2-1; v_gene: TRBV27
CDR3aa: CAWSVSPGLGEAFF; CDR3nt: TGTGCCTGGAGTGTATCCCCGGGACTAGGGGAAGCTTTCTTT; d_gene: -; abundance: -; j_gene: TRBJ1-1; v_gene: TRBV30
CDR3aa: CASSLAGKLFF; CDR3nt: TGTGCCAGCAGTTTAGCGGGAAAACTGTTTTTT; d_gene: -; abundance: -; j_gene: TRBJ1-4; v_gene: TRBV27
CDR3aa: CASSLNQGPATNEKLFF; CDR3nt: TGTGCCAGCAGCTTAAATCAGGGGCCCGCAACTAATGAAAAACTGTTTTTT; d_gene: -; abundance: -; j_gene: TRBJ1-4; v_gene: TRBV7-8
CDR3aa: CASSLNYNTGELFF; CDR3nt: TGTGCCAGCAGCTTAAACTACAACACCGGGGAGCTGTTTTTT; d_gene: -; abundance: once; j_gene: TRBJ2-2; v_gene: TRBV7-3
CDR3aa: CASIATVSNQPQHF; CDR3nt: TGTGCCAGCATCGCGACAGTTAGCAATCAGCCCCAGCATTTT; d_gene: -; abundance: -; j_gene: TRBJ1-5; v_gene: TRBV2
CDR3aa: CASSPGWGGNEQFF; CDR3nt: TGTGCCAGCAGCCCGGGGTGGGGGGGTAATGAGCAGTTCTTC; d_gene: TRBD2; abundance: -; j_gene: TRBJ2-1; v_gene: TRBV11-3
CDR3aa: CASSVPGGTTTEAFF; CDR3nt: TGTGCCAGCAGTGTTCCAGGGGGAACGACCACTGAAGCTTTCTTT; d_gene: TRBD1; abundance: -; j_gene: TRBJ1-1; v_gene: TRBV28
CDR3aa: CASSRDRAGGANVLTF; CDR3nt: TGTGCCAGCAGCCGGGACAGGGCGGGAGGGGCCAACGTCCTGACTTTC; d_gene: TRBD1; abundance: -; j_gene: TRBJ2-6; v_gene: TRBV7-2
CDR3aa: CASSFDSGWEQYF; CDR3nt: TGTGCCAGCAGCTTCGACAGTGGGTGGGAGCAGTACTTC; d_gene: -; abundance: -; j_gene: TRBJ2-7; v_gene: TRBV11-3
CDR3aa: CASSPGSQGVKETQYF; CDR3nt: TGTGCCAGCTCACCAGGTTCGCAGGGGGTGAAAGAGACCCAGTACTTC; d_gene: TRBD1; abundance: -; j_gene: TRBJ2-5; v_gene: TRBV18
CDR3aa: CASSLGAAGGSYEQYF; CDR3nt: TGTGCCAGCAGTTTGGGGGCGGCAGGGGGCTCCTACGAGCAGTACTTC; d_gene: TRBD1; abundance: -; j_gene: TRBJ2-7; v_gene: TRBV27
CDR3aa: CATAVGTPYEQYF; CDR3nt: TGTGCCACAGCAGTGGGCACGCCCTACGAGCAGTACTTC; d_gene: -; abundance: -; j_gene: TRBJ2-7; v_gene: TRBV28
CDR3aa: CASSHTSGSFREQFF; CDR3nt: TGCGCCAGCAGCCATACTAGCGGGAGTTTCCGTGAGCAGTTCTTC; d_gene: TRBD2; abundance: -; j_gene: TRBJ2-1; v_gene: TRBV4-1
CDR3aa: CASRLGQGANQPQHF; CDR3nt: TGTGCCAGCAGACTAGGACAGGGGGCTAATCAGCCCCAGCATTTT; d_gene: TRBD1; abundance: -; j_gene: TRBJ1-5; v_gene: TRBV27
CDR3aa: CASSRDRGLGSPLHF; CDR3nt: TGTGCCAGCAGCCGGGACAGGGGGCTCGGTTCACCCCTCCACTTT; d_gene: TRBD1; abundance: -; j_gene: TRBJ1-6; v_gene: TRBV7-9
CDR3aa: CASSRLAGVSYEQYF; CDR3nt: TGTGCCAGCAGCCGACTAGCGGGAGTCTCGTACGAGCAGTACTTC; d_gene: TRBD2; abundance: -; j_gene: TRBJ2-7; v_gene: TRBV7-2
CDR3aa: CASSLFQTSGTLGTGELFF; CDR3nt: TGTGCCAGCAGTTTGTTTCAGACTAGCGGGACCCTCGGTACCGGGGAGCTGTTTTTT; d_gene: TRBD2; abundance: -; j_gene: TRBJ2-2; v_gene: TRBV27
CDR3aa: CASSGPRRDLNEKLFF; CDR3nt: TGTGCCAGTAGTGGTCCTCGGAGGGACCTAAATGAAAAACTGTTTTTT; d_gene: -; abundance: -; j_gene: TRBJ1-4; v_gene: TRBV19
CDR3aa: CASSSGQGDQPQHF; CDR3nt: TGTGCCAGCAGCTCCGGACAGGGGGATCAGCCCCAGCATTTT; d_gene: TRBD1; abundance: -; j_gene: TRBJ1-5; v_gene: TRBV9